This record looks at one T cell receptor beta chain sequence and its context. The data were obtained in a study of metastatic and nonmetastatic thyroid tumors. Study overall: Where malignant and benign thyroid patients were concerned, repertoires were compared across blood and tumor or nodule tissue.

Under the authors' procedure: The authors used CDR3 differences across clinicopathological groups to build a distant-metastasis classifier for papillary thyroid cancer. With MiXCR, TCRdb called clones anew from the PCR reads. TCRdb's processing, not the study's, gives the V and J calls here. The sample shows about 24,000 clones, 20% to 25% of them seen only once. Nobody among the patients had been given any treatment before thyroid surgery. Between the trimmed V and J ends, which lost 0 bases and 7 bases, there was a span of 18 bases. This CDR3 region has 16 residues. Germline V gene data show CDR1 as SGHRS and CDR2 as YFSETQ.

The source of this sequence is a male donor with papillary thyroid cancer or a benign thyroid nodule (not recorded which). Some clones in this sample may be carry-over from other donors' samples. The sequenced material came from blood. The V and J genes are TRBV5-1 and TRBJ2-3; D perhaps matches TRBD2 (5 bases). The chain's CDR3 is CASSLGTGGGGYTQYF. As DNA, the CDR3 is TGCGCCAGCAGCTTGGGGACTGGCGGAGGAGGATATACGCAGTATTTT.